The clone carrying this T cell receptor (beta chain) was seen many times. The antigen remains undetermined. TCRdb ran MiXCR on the reads and lists one entry per CDR3 protein. Of roughly 230,000 distinct CDR3 sequences listed, approximately 6.7% were seen once; the top ten hold roughly 6.5%. The data were obtained in a study of T cell repertoires in cytomegalovirus infection. Overall study findings and caveats: In two of eight donors, the top clonotype was HLA-C-restricted CMV-specific.

V lost 8 bases and J 2 bases, leaving 12 bases between the germline ends. This CDR3 has 14 amino acids. CDR1 is LGHNA, CDR2 YSLEER, per germline. This receptor was taken from a human donor in good health (CMV status not recorded). Some clones in this sample may be carry-over from other donors' samples. The specimen sequenced was PBMCs. This sequence joins TRBV4-3 and TRBJ2-2, with D maybe TRBD2 (5 bases). CDR3 DNA: TGCGCCAGCGGTATACTAGGAAACACCGGGGAGCTGTTTTTT. Amino acid sequence: CASGILGNTGELFF.